This T cell receptor beta chain was captured by sequencing in a study of tumor and adjacent non-tumor tissue in lung cancer. This CDR3 has 15 residues. Germline V gene sequence: CDR1 MDHEN, CDR2 SYDVKM. A modified ARM-PCR protocol with three rounds of nested PCR amplified TCRbeta. TCRdb called the multiplex PCR reads again in MiXCR, with one record for every CDR3 protein. The data contain about 75,000 distinct CDR3 sequences, about three quarters of them singletons. On this clonotype itself: The junction departs from the called germline gene at one end, perhaps through a read error.

No cell sorting was done before RNA was extracted from the tissue. Between August and November 2014, newly diagnosed, chemotherapy-naive lung cancer patients underwent thoracic surgery in China. Sequencing used lung tumor tissue. The TCR sequence derives from a woman aged 45-60 years with non-small cell lung cancer. The V call is TRBV28, the J call TRBJ2-3; D not certain. Written as DNA, the CDR3 is TGTGCCAACAGTTTAGTGTTCCCACGGCGAGATATGCAGTATTTT. It yields the protein CANSLVFPRRDMQYF.